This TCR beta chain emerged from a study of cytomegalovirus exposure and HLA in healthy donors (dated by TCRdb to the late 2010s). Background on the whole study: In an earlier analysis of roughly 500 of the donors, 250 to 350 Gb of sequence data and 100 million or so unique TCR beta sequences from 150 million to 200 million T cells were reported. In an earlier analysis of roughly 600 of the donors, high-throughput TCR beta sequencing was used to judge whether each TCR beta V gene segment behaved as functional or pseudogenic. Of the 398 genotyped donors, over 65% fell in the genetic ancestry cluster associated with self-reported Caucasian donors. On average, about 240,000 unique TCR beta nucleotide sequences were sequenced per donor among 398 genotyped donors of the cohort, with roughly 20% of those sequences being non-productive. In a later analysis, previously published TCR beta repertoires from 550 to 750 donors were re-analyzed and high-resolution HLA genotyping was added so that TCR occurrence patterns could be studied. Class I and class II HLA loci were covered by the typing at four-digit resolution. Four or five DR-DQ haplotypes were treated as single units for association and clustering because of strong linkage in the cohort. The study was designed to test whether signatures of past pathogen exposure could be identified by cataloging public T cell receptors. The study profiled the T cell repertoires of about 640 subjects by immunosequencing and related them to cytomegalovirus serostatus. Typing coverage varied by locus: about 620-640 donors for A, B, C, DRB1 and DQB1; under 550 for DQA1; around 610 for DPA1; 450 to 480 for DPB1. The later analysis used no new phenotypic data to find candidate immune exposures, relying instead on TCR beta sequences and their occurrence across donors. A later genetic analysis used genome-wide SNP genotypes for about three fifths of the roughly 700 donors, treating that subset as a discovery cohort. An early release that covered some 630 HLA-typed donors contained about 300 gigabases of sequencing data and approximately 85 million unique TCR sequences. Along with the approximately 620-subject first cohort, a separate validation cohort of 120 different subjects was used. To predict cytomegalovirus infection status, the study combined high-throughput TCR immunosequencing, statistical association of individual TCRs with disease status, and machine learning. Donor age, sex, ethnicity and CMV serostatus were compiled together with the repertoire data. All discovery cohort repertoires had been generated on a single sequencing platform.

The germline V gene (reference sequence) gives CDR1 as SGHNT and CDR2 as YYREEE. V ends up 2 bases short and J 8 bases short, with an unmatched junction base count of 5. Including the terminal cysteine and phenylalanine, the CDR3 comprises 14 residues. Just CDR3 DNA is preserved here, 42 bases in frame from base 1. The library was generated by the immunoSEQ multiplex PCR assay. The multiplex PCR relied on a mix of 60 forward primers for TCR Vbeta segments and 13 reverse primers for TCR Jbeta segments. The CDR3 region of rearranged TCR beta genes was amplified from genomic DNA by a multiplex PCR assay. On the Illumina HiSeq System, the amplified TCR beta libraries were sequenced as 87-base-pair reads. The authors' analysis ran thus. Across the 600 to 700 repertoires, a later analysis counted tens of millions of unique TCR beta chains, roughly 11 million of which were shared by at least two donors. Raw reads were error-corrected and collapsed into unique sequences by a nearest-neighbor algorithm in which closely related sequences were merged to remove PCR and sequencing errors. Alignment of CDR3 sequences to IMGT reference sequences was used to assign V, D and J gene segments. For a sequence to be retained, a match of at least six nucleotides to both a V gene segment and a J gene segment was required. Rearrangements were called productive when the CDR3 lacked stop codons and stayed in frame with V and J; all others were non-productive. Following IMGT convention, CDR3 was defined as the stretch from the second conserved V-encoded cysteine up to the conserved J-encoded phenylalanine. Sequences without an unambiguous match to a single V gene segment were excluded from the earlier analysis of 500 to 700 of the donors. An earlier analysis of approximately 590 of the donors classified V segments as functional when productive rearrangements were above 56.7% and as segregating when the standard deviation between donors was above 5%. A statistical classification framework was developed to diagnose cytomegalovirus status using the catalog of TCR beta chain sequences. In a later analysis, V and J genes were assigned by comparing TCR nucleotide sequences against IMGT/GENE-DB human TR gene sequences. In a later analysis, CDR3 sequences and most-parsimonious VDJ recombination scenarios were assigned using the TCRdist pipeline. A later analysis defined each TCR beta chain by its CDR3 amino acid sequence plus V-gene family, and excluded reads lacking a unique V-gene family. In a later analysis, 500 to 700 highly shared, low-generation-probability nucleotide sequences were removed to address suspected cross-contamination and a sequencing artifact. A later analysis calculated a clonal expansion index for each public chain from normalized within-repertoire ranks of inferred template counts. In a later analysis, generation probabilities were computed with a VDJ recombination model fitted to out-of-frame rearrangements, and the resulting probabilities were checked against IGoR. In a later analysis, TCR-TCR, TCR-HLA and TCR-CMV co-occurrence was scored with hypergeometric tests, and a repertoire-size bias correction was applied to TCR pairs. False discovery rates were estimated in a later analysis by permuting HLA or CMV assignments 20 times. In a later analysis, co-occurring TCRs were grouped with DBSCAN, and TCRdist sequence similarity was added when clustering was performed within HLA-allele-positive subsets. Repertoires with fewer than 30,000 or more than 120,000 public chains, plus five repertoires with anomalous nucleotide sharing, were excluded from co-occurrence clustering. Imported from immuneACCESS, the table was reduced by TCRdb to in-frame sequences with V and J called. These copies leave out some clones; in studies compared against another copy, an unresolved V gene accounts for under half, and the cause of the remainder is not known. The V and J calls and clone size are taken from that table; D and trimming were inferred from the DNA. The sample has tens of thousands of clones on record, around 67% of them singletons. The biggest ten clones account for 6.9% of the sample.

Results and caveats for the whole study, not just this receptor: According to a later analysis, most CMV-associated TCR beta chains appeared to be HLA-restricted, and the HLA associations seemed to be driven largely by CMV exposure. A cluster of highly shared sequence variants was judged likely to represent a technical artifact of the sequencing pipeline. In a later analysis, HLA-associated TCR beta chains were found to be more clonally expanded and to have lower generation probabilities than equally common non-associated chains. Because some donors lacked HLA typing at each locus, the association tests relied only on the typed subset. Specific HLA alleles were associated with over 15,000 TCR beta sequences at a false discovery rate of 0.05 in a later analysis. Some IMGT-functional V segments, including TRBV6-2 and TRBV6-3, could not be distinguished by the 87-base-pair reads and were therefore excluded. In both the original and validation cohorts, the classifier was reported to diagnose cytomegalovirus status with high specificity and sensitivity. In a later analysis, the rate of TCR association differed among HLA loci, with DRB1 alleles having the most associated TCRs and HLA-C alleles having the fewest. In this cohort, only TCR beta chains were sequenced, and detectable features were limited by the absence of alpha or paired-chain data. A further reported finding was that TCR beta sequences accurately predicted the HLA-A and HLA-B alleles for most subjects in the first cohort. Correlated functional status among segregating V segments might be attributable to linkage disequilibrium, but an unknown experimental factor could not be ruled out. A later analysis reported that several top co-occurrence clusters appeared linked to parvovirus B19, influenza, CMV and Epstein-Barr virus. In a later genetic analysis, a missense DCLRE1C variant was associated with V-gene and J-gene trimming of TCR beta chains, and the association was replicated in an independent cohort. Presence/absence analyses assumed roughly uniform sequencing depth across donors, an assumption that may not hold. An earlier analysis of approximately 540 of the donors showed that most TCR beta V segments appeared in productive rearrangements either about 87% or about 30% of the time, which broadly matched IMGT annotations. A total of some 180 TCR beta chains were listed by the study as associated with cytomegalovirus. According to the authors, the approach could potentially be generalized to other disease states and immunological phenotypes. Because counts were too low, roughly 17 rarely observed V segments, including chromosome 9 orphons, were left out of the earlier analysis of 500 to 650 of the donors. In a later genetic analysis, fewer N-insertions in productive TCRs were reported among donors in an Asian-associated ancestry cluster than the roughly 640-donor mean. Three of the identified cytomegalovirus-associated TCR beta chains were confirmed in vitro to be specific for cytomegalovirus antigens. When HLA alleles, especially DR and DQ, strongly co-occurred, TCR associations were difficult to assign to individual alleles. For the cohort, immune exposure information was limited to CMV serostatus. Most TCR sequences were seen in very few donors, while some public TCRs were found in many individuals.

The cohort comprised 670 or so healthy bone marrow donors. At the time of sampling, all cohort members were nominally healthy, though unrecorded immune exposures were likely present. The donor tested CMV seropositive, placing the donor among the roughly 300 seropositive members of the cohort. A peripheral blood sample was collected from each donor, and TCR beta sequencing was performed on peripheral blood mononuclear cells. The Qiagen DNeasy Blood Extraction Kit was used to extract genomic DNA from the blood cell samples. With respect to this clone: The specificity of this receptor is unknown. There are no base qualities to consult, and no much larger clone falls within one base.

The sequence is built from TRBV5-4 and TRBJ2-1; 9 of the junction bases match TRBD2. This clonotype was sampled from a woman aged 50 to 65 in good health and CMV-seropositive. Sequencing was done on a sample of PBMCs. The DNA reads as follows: TGTGCCAGCAGCTTCCGCGGGGGGGCGGATGAGCAGTTCTTC. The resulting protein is CASSFRGGADEQFF. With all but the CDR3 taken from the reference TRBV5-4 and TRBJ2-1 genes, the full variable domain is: ETGVTQSPTHLIKTRGQQVTLRCSSQSGHNTVSWYQQALGQGPQFIFQYYREEENGRGNFPPRFSGLQFPNYSSELNVNALELDDSALYLCASSFRGGADEQFFGPGTRLTVL.